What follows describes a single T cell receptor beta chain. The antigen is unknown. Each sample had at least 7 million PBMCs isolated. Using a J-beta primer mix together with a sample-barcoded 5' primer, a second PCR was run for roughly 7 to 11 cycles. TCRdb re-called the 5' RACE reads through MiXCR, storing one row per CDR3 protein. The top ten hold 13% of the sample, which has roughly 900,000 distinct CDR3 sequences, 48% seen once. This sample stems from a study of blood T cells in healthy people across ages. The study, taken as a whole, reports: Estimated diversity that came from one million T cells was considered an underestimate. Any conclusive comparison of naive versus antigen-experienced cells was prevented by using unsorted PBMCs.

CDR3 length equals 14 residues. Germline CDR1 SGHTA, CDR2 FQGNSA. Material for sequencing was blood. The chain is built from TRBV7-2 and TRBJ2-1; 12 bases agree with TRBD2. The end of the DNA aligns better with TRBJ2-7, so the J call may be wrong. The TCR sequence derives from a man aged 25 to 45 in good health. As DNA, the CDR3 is TGTGCCAGCAGCCGGACTAGCGGGGCTTTCGAGCAGTACTTC. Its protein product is CASSRTSGAFEQYF.